The present entry profiles one TCR beta chain with its context. What it binds is unknown. This sample is drawn from a study of vaccination effects on CD4 cells after COVID-19. As for the study in general: The vaccine given was either BNT162b2 or mRNA-1273, in two doses.

Within the ViraFEST assay, antigen-specific CD4+ T cells underwent expansion with viral peptide pools prior to sequencing. Culture proceeded for 10 days, and CD4+ T cells were then isolated. None of these healthy vaccinees had been infected with SARS-CoV-2 before vaccination. TCRdb keeps only in-frame clones here, not all; method: immunoSEQ multiplex PCR. The data contain approximately 40,000 clones, roughly 70% of them seen just once; the ten biggest clones take up under 25%. CDR3 size: 14 residues. Germline V gene lookup returns CDR1 SQVTM and CDR2 ANQGSEA. Trimming stripped 6 bases from V and 5 bases from J, with 19 bases between.

The gene calls are TRBV29-1 and TRBJ1-2; D is unclear. Sequences were derived from CD4+ T cells from PBMCs cultured with SARS-CoV-2 spike peptides, sampled before COVID-19 vaccination. The sequence was collected from a human donor who received a COVID-19 vaccine. Here the CDR3 reads CSVAKSETSYGYTF. The CDR3, as DNA: TGCAGCGTGGCTAAATCGGAGACATCGTATGGCTACACCTTC.